A single sample gave rise to the 10 T cell receptor beta chains below, sequenced in a study of OX40 agonist ivuxolimab in advanced cancers. The table came from immunoSEQ multiplex PCR; TCRdb's copy has only in-frame clones and leaves some out. The data show tens of thousands of clones, 80% to 95% seen once. This specimen was CD4+ or CD8+ T cells sorted from blood, taken in a trial of the OX40 agonist ivuxolimab. These receptor sequences come from an adult with an advanced solid tumor such as melanoma, head and neck, liver or kidney cancer.

The V gene is TRBV7-3, the J gene TRBJ1-6, with a weak D call TRBD1 (5 bases). The CDR3 has 14 amino acids. Deletions cut 6 bases from V and 7 bases from J, with 13 bases between. The germline V gene has CDR1 SGHTA and CDR2 FQGTGA. The CDR3 region has the DNA TGTGCCAGCAGTCAGGGAGGAATGAATTCACCCCTCCACTTT. This translates into CASSQGGMNSPLHF.

This clone was detected once. The chain carries TRBV7-3 and TRBJ1-2, with 10 bases identical to TRBD1. The V segment lost 5 bases and the J segment 3 bases; nucleotides outside the gene matches: 3. This CDR3 has 14 amino acids. Germline CDR1 and CDR2: SGHTA and FQGTGA. The CDR3 protein is CASSATGGDYGYTF. Here the CDR3 DNA reads TGTGCCAGCAGCGCGACAGGGGGCGACTATGGCTACACCTTC.

The J gene is TRBJ2-5, the V gene TRBV7-9; maybe TRBD2 (6 bases). V was clipped by 8 bases and J by 5 bases, with 27 bases between them. There are 17 residues in the CDR3. The V gene's germline CDR1 is SEHNR and CDR2 FQNEAQ (reference sequence). The CDR3 DNA reads as TGTGCCAGCGAGGGGTATTCCGGAGGGTTGGTTTGGGAGACCCAGTACTTC. Residues: CASEGYSGGLVWETQYF.

The V and J genes are TRBV5-4 and TRBJ1-3; TRBD1 matches at 9 bases. CDR3 length: 18 amino acids. Germline V gene lookup returns CDR1 SGHNT and CDR2 YYREEE (reference sequence). V dropped 0 bases and J dropped 1; count of bases not matched to a gene: 8. The CDR3 sequence: CASSLARTGDLSGNTIYF. The CDR3 nucleotides read TGTGCCAGCAGCTTGGCGAGGACAGGGGACTTATCTGGAAACACCATATATTTT.

J is TRBJ2-7 and V is TRBV13; 10 positions agree with TRBD1. Per the germline V gene, CDR1 is PRHDT and CDR2 is FYEKMQ (reference sequence). There are 14 residues in the CDR3. Germline trimming cut 3 bases from V and 4 bases from J; bases unmatched to any gene: 3. DNA for the CDR3: TGTGCCAGCAGCTTTCAGGACAGGGGGTACGAGCAGTACTTC. Translation: CASSFQDRGYEQYF.

This clone is termed medium-sized. V is TRBV7-9 and J is TRBJ2-1; 7 bases align to TRBD2. The CDR3 covers 13 residues. V lost 11 bases, J lost 4 bases, and 8 bases stayed unmatched. CDR1 and CDR2 from the germline V gene are SEHNR and FQNEAQ (reference sequence). The CDR3 DNA sequence: TGTGCCTCGGAGCGGGGCAAGTACAATGAGCAGTTCTTC. It encodes CASERGKYNEQFF. Drawing the rest from reference TRBV7-9 and TRBJ2-1, the complete variable domain is DTGVSQNPRHKITKRGQNVTFRCDPISEHNRLYWYRQTLGQGPEFLTYFQNEAQLEKSRLLSDRFSAERPKGSFSTLEIQRTEQGDSAMYLCASERGKYNEQFFGPGTRLTVL.

This clone turned up a few times. The chain employs TRBV29-1 and TRBJ1-2; D unresolved. With 2 bases removed from V and 4 bases from J, the gap between germline ends came to 8 bases. CDR1 SQVTM and CDR2 ANQGSEA come from the germline V gene. CDR3 length: 12 amino acids. DNA for the CDR3: TGCAGCGTTGAACCAGCGAGCTATGGCTACACCTTC. As protein: CSVEPASYGYTF.

This clone was counted a single time. The gene calls are TRBV11-2 and TRBJ2-7, with D tentatively TRBD1 or TRBD2 (5 bases each). V dropped 5 bases and J dropped 2 bases, with 10 bases sitting between them. The CDR3 has 13 amino acids. CDR1 SGHAT and CDR2 FQNNGV come from the germline V gene. This chain's CDR3 is CASSGGVTYEQYF. The CDR3 coding sequence is TGTGCCAGCAGCGGGGGTGTTACCTACGAGCAGTACTTC.

V usage is TRBV27 and J usage is TRBJ2-3; TRBD2 matches at 8 bases. V was clipped by 1 base and J by 2 bases; unmatched bases: 2. Germline-derived CDR1 and CDR2 are MNHEY and SMNVEV (reference sequence). The CDR3 is 15 amino acids. CDR3 in DNA: TGTGCCAGCAGTTTATGGCGGGGGGACACAGATACGCAGTATTTT. Translated, it gives CASSLWRGDTDTQYF.

This clone has a single count. The chain has TRBV5-8 and TRBJ1-2; tentative D call: TRBD1 (5 bases). The V end lost 5 bases, the J end lost 4 bases, and 21 bases lay between the germline ends. Germline V gives CDR1 SGHTS, CDR2 YDEGEE. The CDR3 runs to 16 residues. The CDR3 sequence is CASRSIAGALGYGYTF. The CDR3 DNA is TGTGCCAGCAGGTCTATCGCCGGGGCTCTTGGCTATGGCTACACCTTC.